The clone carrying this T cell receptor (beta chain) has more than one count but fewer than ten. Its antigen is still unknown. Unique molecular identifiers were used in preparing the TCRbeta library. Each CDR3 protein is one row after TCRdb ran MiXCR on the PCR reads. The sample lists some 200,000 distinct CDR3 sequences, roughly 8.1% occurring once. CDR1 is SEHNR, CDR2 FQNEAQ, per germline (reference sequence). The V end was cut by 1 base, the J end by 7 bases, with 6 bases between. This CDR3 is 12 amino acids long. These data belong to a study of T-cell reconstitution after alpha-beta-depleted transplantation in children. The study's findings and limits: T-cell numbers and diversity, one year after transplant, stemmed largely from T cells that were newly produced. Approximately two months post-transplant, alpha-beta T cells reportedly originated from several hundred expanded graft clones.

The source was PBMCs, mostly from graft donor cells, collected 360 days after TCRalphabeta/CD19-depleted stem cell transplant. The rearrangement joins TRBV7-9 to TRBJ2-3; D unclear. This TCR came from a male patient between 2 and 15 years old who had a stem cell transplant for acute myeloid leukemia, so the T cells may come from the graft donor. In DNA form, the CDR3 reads TGTGCCAGCAGCTTAGGCCCAAATACGCAGTATTTT. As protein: CASSLGPNTQYF. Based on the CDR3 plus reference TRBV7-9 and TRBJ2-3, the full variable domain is DTGVSQNPRHKITKRGQNVTFRCDPISEHNRLYWYRQTLGQGPEFLTYFQNEAQLEKSRLLSDRFSAERPKGSFSTLEIQRTEQGDSAMYLCASSLGPNTQYFGPGTRLTVL.